Following are 8 T cell receptor beta chains from one sample sequenced in a study of cytomegalovirus exposure and HLA in healthy donors. 13 Jbeta primers and 60 Vbeta primers were used for the PCR. Sequencing used immunoSEQ multiplex PCR; TCRdb keeps in-frame clones, though not all of them. The data hold more than 60,000 clones, with around 77% observed a single time. Sequenced input: PBMCs. The receptors here all came from a woman younger than 45 in good health and CMV-seronegative.

The gene calls are TRBV30 and TRBJ1-2; D is undetermined. Trimming cost V 0 bases and J 6 bases, with 11 bases left between them. The length of the CDR3 is 13 residues. The germline CDR1 and CDR2 sequences are GTSNPN and SVGIG (reference sequence). The CDR3 DNA is TGTGCCTGGAGTGTAGGTACGGGAGATGGCTACACCTTC. Amino acids: CAWSVGTGDGYTF.

The gene calls are TRBV27 and TRBJ1-1; D remains unclear. Trimming took off 0 bases at V and 8 bases at J, with 10 bases between the two ends. Germline CDR1 reads MNHEY; CDR2 reads SMNVEV (reference sequence). The CDR3 is made up of 13 amino acids. The CDR3 here is CASSLSLTGEAFF. The DNA of the CDR3 is TGTGCCAGCAGTTTATCCTTAACGGGAGAAGCTTTCTTT.

The chain carries TRBV6-1 and TRBJ1-4, with unresolved D. Germline assignment: CDR1 MNHNS and CDR2 SASEGT. V was clipped by 3 bases and J by 7 bases, with 15 bases between them. The CDR3 extends over 15 amino acids. The CDR3 coding sequence is TGTGCCAGCAGTGATATGGAGGTACGGCGTGAAAAACTGTTTTTT. Its protein product is CASSDMEVRREKLFF.

The rearrangement links TRBV4-1 to TRBJ1-5; maybe TRBD1 (6 bases). The CDR3 contains 15 residues. CDR1 and CDR2 (germline): MGHRA, YSYEKL. V was pared by 4 bases and J by 5 bases, with 15 bases between. The CDR3 sequence is CASSPNNRADQPQHF. The CDR3 DNA follows: TGCGCCAGCAGCCCAAACAACAGGGCTGATCAGCCCCAGCATTTT.

This clone was counted a few times. This chain connects TRBV15 to TRBJ2-3, with D possibly TRBD1 on 6 matching bases. Germline V gene lookup returns CDR1 LNHNV and CDR2 YYDKDF (reference sequence). The CDR3 is 15 amino acids. The V end was cut by 5 bases, the J end by 4 bases, with 16 bases between. CDR3 DNA: TGTGCCACCAGCCGAACAGGGTTCTTGGCAGATACGCAGTATTTT. It specifies CATSRTGFLADTQYF.

This rearrangement joins TRBV4-2 to TRBJ2-1; D gene ambiguous. The germline gives CDR1 LGHNA, CDR2 YNFKEQ. Trimming left V 6 bases short and J 4 bases short, with 16 bases between. CDR3 length: 15 residues. The CDR3 DNA follows: TGTGCCAGCAGTCGTTTGAACATAGCTTACAATGAGCAGTTCTTC. It translates to CASSRLNIAYNEQFF.

This clone was found a few times. The genes are TRBV11-2 and TRBJ2-7; 9 bases agree with TRBD1. Germline assignment: CDR1 SGHAT and CDR2 FQNNGV. With 1 base clipped from V and 3 bases from J, the junction kept 4 bases outside the gene matches. The CDR3 consists of 15 residues. The CDR3 protein is CASSLVETGGYEQYF. In DNA, the CDR3 is TGTGCCAGCAGCTTAGTCGAGACAGGGGGCTACGAGCAGTACTTC.

This clone has a handful of counts. The chain links TRBV25-1 to TRBJ2-7; 12 nucleotides align to TRBD1. Germline CDR1 MGHDK, CDR2 SYGVNS. CDR3 length: 14 residues. V trimming: 5 bases; J trimming: 5 bases; junction bases outside the gene matches: 4. The CDR3 DNA reads as TGTGCCAGCAGTTACGGGACAGGGGGCGACGAGCAGTACTTC. Protein product: CASSYGTGGDEQYF.